This T cell receptor (beta chain) was identified in a study of cytomegalovirus exposure and HLA in healthy donors. V lost 3 bases and J lost 1, with 9 bases in between. Germline CDR1 reads GTSNPN; CDR2 reads SVGIG (reference sequence). The CDR3 contains 13 residues. Primers included in the PCR were 60 Vbeta and 13 Jbeta primers. The protocol was immunoSEQ multiplex PCR, while the TCRdb copy is restricted to in-frame clones and leaves out a portion. There are tens of thousands of clones in the sample; over 60% occur only once, and around 5% lies in the top ten. The sample was PBMCs. The TCR comes from a man aged 25 to 40 in good health and CMV-seropositive. The J gene is TRBJ1-1, the V gene TRBV30; D is ambiguous. CDR3 sequence reads: CAWSGYGNTEAFF. CDR3 DNA: TGTGCCTGGAGCGGTTATGGGAACACTGAAGCTTTCTTT.